Detailed here is one T cell receptor (beta chain). Antigen specificity is unknown. These data come from a study of cytomegalovirus exposure and HLA in healthy donors. Findings and limits, study-wide: Later analysis suggested most CMV-associated TCR beta chains were HLA-restricted.

PCR used 60 Vbeta primers and 13 Jbeta primers. This table comes from immunoSEQ multiplex PCR, and its TCRdb copy is limited to in-frame clones, with some not included. This table holds 150,000 to 250,000 clones, about four fifths found once. CDR3 length equals 12 residues. The germline CDR1 and CDR2 sequences are SGHRS and YFSETQ. The sequenced material came from PBMCs. This rearrangement joins TRBV5-1 to TRBJ2-5; TRBD2 might be the D (5 bases). The J call may be faulty, since TRBJ2-7 better matches the DNA end. This receptor was obtained from a girl between 5 and 17 years old in good health and CMV-seropositive. CDR3: CASSLAGNEQYF. The CDR3 DNA follows: TGCGCCAGCAGCTTGGCCGGGAACGAGCAGTACTTC.